This TCR beta chain was recorded in a study of T cell responses to AZD1222 COVID-19 vaccine. Trimming removed 0 bases from V and 8 bases from J, with 4 bases in between. Per the germline V gene, CDR1 is SGHNT and CDR2 is YENEEA. This CDR3 has 11 amino acids. Measured with immunoSEQ multiplex PCR; TCRdb has only the in-frame clones, and not every one. The table lists some 120,000 clones, 80% to 90% of them singletons. Study-level findings and limits: Sampling captured repertoires only after the peak T cell response. Breadth and depth of Spike-specific TCRs rose after two AZD1222 doses.

To note about this clone: The antigen remains undetermined.

The source material was peripheral blood, sampled on day 0 of MenACWY control vaccination. The sequence derives from an adult in good health. The chain employs TRBV11-3 and TRBJ1-1; the D is unclear. The CDR3 DNA reads as TGTGCCAGCAGCTTAGATCGAGAAGCTTTCTTT. The encoded protein is CASSLDREAFF.